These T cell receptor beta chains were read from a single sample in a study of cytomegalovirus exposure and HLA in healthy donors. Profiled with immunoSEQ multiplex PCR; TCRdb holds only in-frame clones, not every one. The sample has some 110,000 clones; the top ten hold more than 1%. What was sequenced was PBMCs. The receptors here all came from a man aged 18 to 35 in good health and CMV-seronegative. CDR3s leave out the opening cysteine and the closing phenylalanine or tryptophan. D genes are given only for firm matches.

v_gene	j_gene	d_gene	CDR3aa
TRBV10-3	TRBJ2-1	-	AIRGHQGSYNEQF
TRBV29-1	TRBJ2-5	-	SVEDLKVEGPETQY
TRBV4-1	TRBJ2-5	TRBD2	ASSPWTSGRETQY
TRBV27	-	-	ASSLLGAPYEQY
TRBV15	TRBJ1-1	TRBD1	AVGTVNTEAF
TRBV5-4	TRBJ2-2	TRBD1	ASSSGQGQNTGELF
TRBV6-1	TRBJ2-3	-	ASSISNTQY
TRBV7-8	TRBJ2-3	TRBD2	ASSPLTTSGGADTQY
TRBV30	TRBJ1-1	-	AWSVGGDTEAF
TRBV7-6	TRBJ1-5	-	ASSFGHKDQPQH
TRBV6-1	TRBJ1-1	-	ASSEGFQGTNTEAF
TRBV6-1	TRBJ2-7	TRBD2	ASTLLAGGTYEQY
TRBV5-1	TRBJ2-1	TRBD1	ASSWTGDSEQF
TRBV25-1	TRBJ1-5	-	ASTPDQPQH
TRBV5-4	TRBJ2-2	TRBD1	ASSPRDRGFTGELF
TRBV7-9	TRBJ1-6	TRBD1	ASSLTGQGTSPLH
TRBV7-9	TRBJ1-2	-	ASSLGGRPEGYGYT
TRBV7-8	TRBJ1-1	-	ASSLGAGPNTEAF
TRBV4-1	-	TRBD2	ASSQASGGAGYEQY
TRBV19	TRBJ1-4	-	ASSTIPGEKLF
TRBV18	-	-	ASSPRGSVEAYEQY
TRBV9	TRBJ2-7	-	ASSPGWGLQEDYEQY
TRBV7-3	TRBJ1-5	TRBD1	ASSPGQNQPQH
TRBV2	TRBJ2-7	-	ASSNPQRDYEQY
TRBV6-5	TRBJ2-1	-	ASSYSIGLVNEQF
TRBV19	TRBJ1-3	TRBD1	ASSTYRGAGNTIY
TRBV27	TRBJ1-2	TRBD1	ASSLYRGANYGYT
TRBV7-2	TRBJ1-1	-	ASSLEDRFQTEAF
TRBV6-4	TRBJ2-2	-	ASSEKGENGELF
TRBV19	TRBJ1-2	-	ASSTKGTLYTQGYT
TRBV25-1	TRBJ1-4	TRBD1	ASRGQNGGEKLF
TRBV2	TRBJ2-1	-	ASSERGSGRVNEQF
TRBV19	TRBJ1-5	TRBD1	ASSNARGIQPQH
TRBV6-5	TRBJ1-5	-	ASSSRENQPQH
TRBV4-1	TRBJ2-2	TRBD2	ASSWGAGVTGELF
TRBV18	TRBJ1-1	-	ASSPTTQLGTSNTEAF
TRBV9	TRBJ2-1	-	ASTLKHIPMDSDEQF
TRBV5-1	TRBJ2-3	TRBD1	ASSLANRGRTDTQY
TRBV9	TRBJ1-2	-	ASSDPGVNYGYT
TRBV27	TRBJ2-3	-	ASTRREVSDTQY
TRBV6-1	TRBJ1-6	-	ASTLRGRDSPLH
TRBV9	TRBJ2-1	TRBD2	ASSVDREGPPNNEQF
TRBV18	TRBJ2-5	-	ASSPSGTPKETQY
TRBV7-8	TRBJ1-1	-	ASSLAYRWMNTEAF
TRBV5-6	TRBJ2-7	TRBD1	ASSLPGTGYDEQY
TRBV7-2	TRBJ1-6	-	ASSLAESPLH
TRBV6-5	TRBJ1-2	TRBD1	ASSYSGQGIYGYT
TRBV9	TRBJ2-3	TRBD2	ASSATSSGGHTDTQY